The 16 T cell receptor beta chains in this list originate from one sample, sequenced in a study of blood T cells in healthy people across ages. Next came a second PCR, run for roughly 7 to 12 cycles, which used a sample-barcoded 5' primer along with a J-beta primer mix. TCRdb re-derived calls from the 5' RACE reads in MiXCR, one entry per CDR3 protein. The repertoire holds fewer than 1.5 million distinct CDR3 sequences, with about 43% as singletons. The sample consisted of blood. The source of these receptors is a woman in her late teens or twenties in good health.

The chain carries TRBV20-1 and TRBJ1-1; 7 bases agree with TRBD1. The V gene end was trimmed by 1 base and the J gene end by 4 bases; junction bases not matched to a gene: 6. CDR3 length: 14 amino acids. The germline V gene has CDR1 DFQATT and CDR2 SNEGSKA (reference sequence). CDR3 amino acids: CSARADRAGTEAFF. CDR3 nucleotide sequence: TGCAGTGCTAGAGCTGACAGGGCTGGCACTGAAGCTTTCTTT.

This clonotype was picked up a small number of times. This chain links TRBV6-5 with TRBJ1-2; 12 bases fit TRBD1. V was pared by 0 bases and J by 4 bases, with 3 bases of the junction left unmatched. This CDR3 spans 16 amino acids. Germline values: CDR1 MNHEY, CDR2 SVGAGI. The CDR3, as DNA: TGTGCCAGCAGTTACTCGGGGACAGGGGGCTTCTATGGCTACACCTTC. Its translation is CASSYSGTGGFYGYTF.

This clonotype occurred a few times. The genes are TRBV4-1 and TRBJ2-3; 7 bases are shared with TRBD2. Losses at the gene ends were 3 bases for V and 1 base for J; bases not matched to a gene: 7. The germline V gene has CDR1 MGHRA and CDR2 YSYEKL. CDR3 length: 16 residues. DNA of the CDR3: TGCGCCAGCAGCCACGTAACTAGCGCCGGCACAGATACGCAGTATTTT. It yields the protein CASSHVTSAGTDTQYF.

The chain employs TRBV12-3 or TRBV12-4 and TRBJ1-5; possible D gene TRBD1, 5 bases. CDR3 size: 14 residues. Trimming cost V 7 bases and J 3 bases, with 13 bases left between them. This CDR3 is CASTIGTNNQPQHF. CDR3 coding DNA: TGTGCCAGCACCATTGGGACGAACAATCAGCCCCAGCATTTT.

Regarding this clonotype: Relative to the germline gene, one junction end is altered; a read error may explain this. The V call is TRBV27, the J call TRBJ1-6; TRBD1 matches at 7 bases. Germline V CDR1 and CDR2: MNHEY, SMNVEV (reference sequence). The CDR3 is made up of 16 amino acids. For the CDR3, the DNA is TGTGCCAGCAGTTTAGGCAACAGGGGTTTGTCCTCACCCCCCCACTTT. The encoded protein is CASSLGNRGLSSPPHF.

The CDR3 region has the DNA TGTGCCAGCAGTTTCGAGGGACAGGGTCCGGGGACCCAGTACTTC. As protein: CASSFEGQGPGTQYF. The rearrangement uses TRBV12-3 or TRBV12-4 and TRBJ2-5; 9 bases map to TRBD1. V trimming: 3 bases; J trimming: 7 bases; junction bases outside the gene matches: 9. The CDR3 sequence is 15 residues long.

V and J are TRBV21-1 and TRBJ2-3. TRBV21-1 is reported as a pseudogene. This CDR3 region has 10 residues. CDR3 loop: CGVTTDTQYF. CDR3 in DNA: TGTGGGGTGACAACAGATACGCAGTATTTT.

The chain uses TRBV10-3 and TRBJ2-3, with TRBD2 identical over 8 bases. Losses at the gene ends were 4 bases for V and 10 bases for J; bases not matched to a gene: 16. This CDR3 contains 16 residues. The V gene's germline CDR1 is ENHRY and CDR2 SYGVKD. The DNA of the CDR3 is TGTGCCATCAGTGCCCAAGCGGGGGTGATCGGGGATGCGCAGTATTTT. Amino acid sequence: CAISAQAGVIGDAQYF.

This clonotype was seen a few times. The rearrangement links TRBV4-1 to TRBJ1-2; D not certain. Trimming removed 2 bases at V and 0 bases at J, with 10 bases between. Germline lookup yields CDR1 MGHRA and CDR2 YSYEKL. CDR3 length: 15 amino acids. CDR3 in amino acids: CASSQSYRSNYGYTF. Written as DNA, the CDR3 is TGCGCCAGCAGCCAAAGCTACCGATCTAACTATGGCTACACCTTC.

V and J are TRBV12-3 or TRBV12-4 and TRBJ1-5; possibly TRBD1 for D (6 bases). The V end lost 8 bases, the J end lost 0 bases, and 14 bases lay between the germline ends. This CDR3 has 15 amino acids. The CDR3 DNA reads TGTGCCAGCTTCTTGGGGGCATATAGCAATCAGCCCCAGCATTTT. It yields the protein CASFLGAYSNQPQHF.

V usage is TRBV5-1 and J usage is TRBJ2-7; D may be TRBD2 (7 bases). This CDR3 has 14 amino acids. Trimming shortened V by 0 bases and J by 6 bases, and 13 bases separated the two germline ends. Germline V gene lookup returns CDR1 SGHRS and CDR2 YFSETQ. The CDR3 bases are TGCGCCAGCAGCTTGGGTCACGGGGGGCGCGAGCAGTACTTC. Amino acid sequence: CASSLGHGGREQYF.

The rearrangement joins TRBV10-3 to TRBJ1-1; D remains unclear. The germline gives CDR1 ENHRY, CDR2 SYGVKD. This CDR3 is built from 13 residues. V lost 3 bases, J lost 5 bases, and 10 bases lay in between. The CDR3 loop is CAISEGPGTEAFF. In nucleotides, the CDR3 is TGTGCCATCAGTGAAGGGCCTGGGACTGAAGCTTTCTTT.

The rearrangement uses TRBV28 and TRBJ2-7; TRBD1 is a possible D gene (6 bases). CDR1 is MDHEN and CDR2 is SYDVKM in the germline V gene. V was shortened by 6 bases and J by 1 base, with 19 bases between the two germline ends. The CDR3 length is 16 residues. The CDR3 reads CASRSRQASRSYEQYF. The CDR3 bases are TGTGCCAGCAGGAGCCGACAGGCCAGCAGATCCTACGAGCAGTACTTC.

Ten or more counts support this clonotype. The chain uses TRBV4-1 and TRBJ2-1; 8 nucleotides align to TRBD2. Germline V lookup: CDR1 MGHRA, CDR2 YSYEKL. The CDR3 has 16 residues. The V and J ends lost 1 base and 6 bases, in that order; junction bases with no gene match: 8. CDR3 in amino acids: CASSQVGSGDFNEQFF. The CDR3 DNA follows: TGCGCCAGCAGCCAAGTCGGTAGCGGGGACTTCAATGAGCAGTTCTTC.

The CDR3 coding sequence is TGTGCCAGCAGTTTGCGGTACCTCTCCCAAGAGACCCAGTACTTC. Translation gives CASSLRYLSQETQYF. V gene TRBV27 combines with J gene TRBJ2-5; D gene ambiguous. The CDR3 totals 15 residues. V was shortened by 3 bases and J by 1 base, with 12 bases between the two germline ends. CDR1 MNHEY and CDR2 SMNVEV come from the germline V gene (reference sequence).

This clonotype was detected ten times or more. This chain links TRBV27 with TRBJ1-5; D call uncertain. V lost 8 bases and J lost 1, with 9 bases in between. The germline V gene has CDR1 MNHEY and CDR2 SMNVEV (reference sequence). This CDR3 spans 13 amino acids. The CDR3, as DNA: TGTGCCAGCTCTGGGTCGAGCAATCAGCCCCAGCATTTT. The encoded protein is CASSGSSNQPQHF.